Included here is one T cell receptor (beta chain) sequence, with context. Its target is unknown. The data were taken from a study of cytomegalovirus exposure and HLA in healthy donors. Profiled with immunoSEQ multiplex PCR; TCRdb holds only in-frame clones, not every one. The sample lists approximately 190,000 clones, approximately 84% occurring once. Findings and limits, study-wide: Under in vitro conditions, three CMV-associated chains were confirmed as specific for CMV antigens.

Trimming pared 0 bases from V and 8 bases from J, leaving 16 bases between. This CDR3 is built from 15 residues. CDR1 LGHNA and CDR2 YNFKEQ come from the germline V gene. Sample: PBMCs. The chain has TRBV4-2 and TRBJ1-2; D is perhaps TRBD1 (6 bases). This clonotype was sampled from a man aged 18 to 35 in good health and CMV-seropositive. CDR3 amino acids: CASSQDSLRGRGYTF. The CDR3 coding sequence is TGTGCCAGCAGCCAAGATTCTCTGCGGGGGCGAGGCTACACCTTC.